Listed below are T cell receptor beta chains from one sample, sequenced in a study of cytomegalovirus exposure and HLA in healthy donors. Clones were sequenced by immunoSEQ multiplex PCR, and TCRdb holds only the in-frame ones, with some missing. The sample includes approximately 140,000 clones, around 90% of them seen just once. Sequencing was done on a sample of PBMCs. These receptor sequences come from a woman aged 40 to 50 in good health and CMV-seronegative. Both conserved end residues are part of each CDR3. The D gene is left open where the match is weak. The size entry is marked missing in some rows and otherwise reads once, few, many or a size class.

J | V | D | size | DNA | CDR3
TRBJ1-5 | TRBV7-9 | . | . | TGTTCCAGCAGCCCCCGGGGTAATCAGCCCCAGCATTTT | CSSSPRGNQPQHF
TRBJ2-1 | TRBV2 | . | . | TGTGCCAGCTGGACTCCTTGGGGGGTCCATAACAACAATGAGCAGTTCTTC | CASWTPWGVHNNNEQFF
TRBJ2-7 | TRBV7-9 | TRBD2 | few | TGTGCCAGCAGCGATGGGACTAGCATGGGCTACGAGCAGTACTTC | CASSDGTSMGYEQYF
TRBJ2-1 | TRBV7-3 | TRBD2 | once | TGTGCCAGCAGCTTCCTTCTAGCGGTATACAATGAGCAGTTCTTC | CASSFLLAVYNEQFF
TRBJ2-1 | TRBV6-5 | TRBD2 | few | TGTGCCACTGAATCGGTAGCGGGAGCCTACAATGAGCAGTTCTTC | CATESVAGAYNEQFF
TRBJ2-7 | TRBV7-9 | . | . | TGTTCCAGCACCCCGTTCGGGGAGGTTACCTACGAGCAGTACTTC | CSSTPFGEVTYEQYF
TRBJ2-7 | TRBV5-1 | TRBD1 | . | TGCGCCAGCAGCTTTGACAGGGGACGAGAGCAGTACTTC | CASSFDRGREQYF
TRBJ2-7 | TRBV19 | TRBD2 | . | TGTGCCAGTAGTATGGTCCCTAGCGGGAGCTCCTACGAGCAGTACTTC | CASSMVPSGSSYEQYF
TRBJ2-1 | TRBV6-1 | . | few | TGTGCCAGCAGTGACTCGACAGTGTACAATGAGCAGTTCTTC | CASSDSTVYNEQFF
TRBJ1-4 | TRBV11-3 | . | . | TGTGCCAGCAGCGCCACGGTAAATGAAAAACTGTTTTTT | CASSATVNEKLFF
TRBJ2-3 | TRBV5-1 | TRBD2 | few | TGCGCCAGCACCCGGGGGGGTAGCACAGATACGCAGTATTTT | CASTRGGSTDTQYF
TRBJ1-3 | TRBV30 | . | few | TGTGCCTGGAGTGACAGAAACACCATATATTTT | CAWSDRNTIYF